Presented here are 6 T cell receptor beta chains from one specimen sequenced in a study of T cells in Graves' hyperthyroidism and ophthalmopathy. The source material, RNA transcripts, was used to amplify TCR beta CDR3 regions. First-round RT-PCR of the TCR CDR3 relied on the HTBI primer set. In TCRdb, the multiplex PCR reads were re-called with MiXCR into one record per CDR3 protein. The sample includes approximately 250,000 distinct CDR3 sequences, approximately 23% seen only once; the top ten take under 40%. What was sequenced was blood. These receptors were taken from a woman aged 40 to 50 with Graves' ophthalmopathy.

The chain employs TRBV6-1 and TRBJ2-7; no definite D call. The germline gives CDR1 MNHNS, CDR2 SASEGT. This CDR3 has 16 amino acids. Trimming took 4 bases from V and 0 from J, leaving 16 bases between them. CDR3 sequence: CASSGALGSLSYEQYF. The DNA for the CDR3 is TGTGCCAGCAGTGGAGCACTGGGATCCCTCTCCTACGAGCAGTACTTC.

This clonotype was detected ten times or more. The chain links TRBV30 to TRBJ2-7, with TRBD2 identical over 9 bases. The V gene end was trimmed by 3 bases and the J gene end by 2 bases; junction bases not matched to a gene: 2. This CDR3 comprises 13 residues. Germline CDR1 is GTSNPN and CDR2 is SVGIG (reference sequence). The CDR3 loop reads CAWRRGRAYEQYF. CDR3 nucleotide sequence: TGTGCCTGGAGGCGCGGGAGGGCCTACGAGCAGTACTTC.

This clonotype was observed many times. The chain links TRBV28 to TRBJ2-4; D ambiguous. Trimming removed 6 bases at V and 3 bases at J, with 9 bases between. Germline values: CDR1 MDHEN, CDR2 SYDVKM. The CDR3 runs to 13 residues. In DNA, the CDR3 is TGTGCCAGCAGGGGCAGTGGCAAAAACATTCAGTACTTC. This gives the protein CASRGSGKNIQYF.

CDR3 DNA sequence: TGTGCCAGCAGTTATTTGGGGCGGAAGGAACAGGCCGGGGAGCTGTTTTTT. This encodes CASSYLGRKEQAGELFF. The rearrangement uses TRBV6-2 or TRBV6-3 and TRBJ2-2; a possible D gene is TRBD1 (5 bases). Trimming removed 3 bases at V and 6 bases at J, with 20 bases between. Germline CDR1 reads MNHEY; CDR2 reads SVGEGT. This CDR3 comprises 17 residues.

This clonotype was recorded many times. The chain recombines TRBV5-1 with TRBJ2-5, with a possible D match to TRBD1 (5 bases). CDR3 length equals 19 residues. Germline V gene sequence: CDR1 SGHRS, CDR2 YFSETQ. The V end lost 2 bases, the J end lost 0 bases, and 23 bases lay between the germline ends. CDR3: CASSLGVTQGYSYQETQYF. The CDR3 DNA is TGCGCCAGCAGCTTAGGGGTAACCCAGGGATATTCGTACCAAGAGACCCAGTACTTC.

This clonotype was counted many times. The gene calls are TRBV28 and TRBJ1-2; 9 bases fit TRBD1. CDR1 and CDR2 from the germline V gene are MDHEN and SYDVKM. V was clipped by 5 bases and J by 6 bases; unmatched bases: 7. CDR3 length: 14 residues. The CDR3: CASSPPRQGDGYTF. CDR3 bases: TGTGCCAGCAGTCCTCCCCGACAGGGGGATGGCTACACCTTC.